This TCR beta chain was recovered during a study of neurological immune-mediated disorders. Background on the study: Among about 34 multiple sclerosis patients, some 31 were relapsing-remitting and 3 were secondary progressive. Whole-study results and caveats: Expansion of TCR clones was greatest in HTLV-1-associated myelopathy and smallest in multiple sclerosis, where it fell below that of healthy controls. The multiple sclerosis repertoire cluster was not associated with any clinical or MRI feature. Private repertoires in all groups were suggested by the finding that expanded clones across subjects shared no CDR3 amino acid sequences.

This CDR3 is built from 15 residues. The V gene lost 0 bases and the J gene lost 1 base, with 10 bases spanning the gap. From germline, CDR1 is DFQATT and CDR2 SNEGSKA (reference sequence). This clonotype was recorded at least ten times. What it binds is unknown. TCRdb reanalysed the 5' RACE reads using MiXCR and keeps one entry per CDR3 protein. In the table there are tens of thousands of distinct CDR3 sequences, 3% to 4.5% of which are singletons. The sequenced sample consisted of PBMCs. This receptor was taken from a man in his 60s with multiple sclerosis. The chain links TRBV20-1 to TRBJ1-5, with D unclear. The CDR3 loop is CSARDGRRSNQPQHF. For the CDR3, the DNA is TGCAGTGCTAGAGATGGAAGACGGAGCAATCAGCCCCAGCATTTT.